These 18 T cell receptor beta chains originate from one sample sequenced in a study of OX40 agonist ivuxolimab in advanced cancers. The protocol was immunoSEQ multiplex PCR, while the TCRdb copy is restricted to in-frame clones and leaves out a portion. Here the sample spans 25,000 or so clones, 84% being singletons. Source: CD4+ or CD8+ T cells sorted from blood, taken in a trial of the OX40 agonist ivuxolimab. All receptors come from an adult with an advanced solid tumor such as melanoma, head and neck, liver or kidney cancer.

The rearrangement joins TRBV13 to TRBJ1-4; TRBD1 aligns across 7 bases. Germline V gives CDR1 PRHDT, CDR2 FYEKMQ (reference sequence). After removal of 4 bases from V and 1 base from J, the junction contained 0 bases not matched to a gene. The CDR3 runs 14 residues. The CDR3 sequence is CASSYRGTNEKLFF. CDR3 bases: TGTGCCAGCAGCTACAGGGGAACTAATGAAAAACTGTTTTTT. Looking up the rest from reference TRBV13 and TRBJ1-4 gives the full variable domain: AAGVIQSPRHLIKEKRETATLKCYPIPRHDTVYWYQQGPGQDPQFLISFYEKMQSDKGSIPDRFSAQQFSDYHSELNMSSLELGDSALYFCASSYRGTNEKLFFGSGTQLSVL.

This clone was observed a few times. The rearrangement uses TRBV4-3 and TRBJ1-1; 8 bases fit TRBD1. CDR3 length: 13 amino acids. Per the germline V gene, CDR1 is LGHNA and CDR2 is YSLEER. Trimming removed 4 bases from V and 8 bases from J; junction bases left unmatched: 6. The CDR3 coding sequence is TGCGCCAGCAGCCCTTTCAGACAGGGGGAAGCTTTCTTT. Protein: CASSPFRQGEAFF.

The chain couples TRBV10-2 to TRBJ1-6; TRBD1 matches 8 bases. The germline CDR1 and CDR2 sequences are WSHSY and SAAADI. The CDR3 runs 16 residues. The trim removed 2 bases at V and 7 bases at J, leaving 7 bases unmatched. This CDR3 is CASSELQGAHNSPLHF. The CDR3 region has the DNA TGCGCCAGCAGTGAGCTGCAGGGGGCCCACAATTCACCCCTCCACTTT.

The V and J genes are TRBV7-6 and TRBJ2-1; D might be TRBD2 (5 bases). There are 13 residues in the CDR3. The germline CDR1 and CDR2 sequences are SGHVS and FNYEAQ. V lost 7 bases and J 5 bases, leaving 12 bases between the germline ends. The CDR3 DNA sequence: TGTGCCAGCACCACCTCGGGGAACAATGAGCAGTTCTTC. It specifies CASTTSGNNEQFF.

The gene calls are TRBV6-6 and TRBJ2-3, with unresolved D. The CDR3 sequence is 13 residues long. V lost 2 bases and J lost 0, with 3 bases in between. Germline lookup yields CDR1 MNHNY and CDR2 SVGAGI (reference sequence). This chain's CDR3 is CASSYASTDTQYF. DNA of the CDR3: TGTGCCAGCAGTTACGCTAGCACAGATACGCAGTATTTT.

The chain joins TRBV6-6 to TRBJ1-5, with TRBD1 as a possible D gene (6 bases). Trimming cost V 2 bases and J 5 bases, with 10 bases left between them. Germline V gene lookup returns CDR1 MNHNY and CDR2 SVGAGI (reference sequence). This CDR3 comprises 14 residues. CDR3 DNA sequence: TGTGCCAGCAGTTACGGTCAGGGGCATCAGCCCCAGCATTTT. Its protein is CASSYGQGHQPQHF.

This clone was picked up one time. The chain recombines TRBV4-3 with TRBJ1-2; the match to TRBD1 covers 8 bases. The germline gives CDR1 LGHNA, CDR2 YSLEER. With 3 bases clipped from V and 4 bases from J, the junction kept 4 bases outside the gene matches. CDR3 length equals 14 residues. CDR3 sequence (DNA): TGCGCCAGCAGCCAGACAGGGGTTGGCTATGGCTACACCTTC. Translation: CASSQTGVGYGYTF.

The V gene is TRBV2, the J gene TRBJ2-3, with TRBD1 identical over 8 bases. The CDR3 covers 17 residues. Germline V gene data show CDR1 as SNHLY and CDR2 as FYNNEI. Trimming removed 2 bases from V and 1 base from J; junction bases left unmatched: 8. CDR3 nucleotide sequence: TGTGCCAGCAGTGAAAGCCTGGACAGGGACGGCACAGATACGCAGTATTTT. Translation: CASSESLDRDGTDTQYF.

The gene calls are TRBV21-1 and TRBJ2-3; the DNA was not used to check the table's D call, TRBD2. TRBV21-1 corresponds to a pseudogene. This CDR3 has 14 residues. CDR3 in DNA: TGTGCCAGCAGGAGGGTAGGTTCTTCGGATACGCAGTATTTT. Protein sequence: CASRRVGSSDTQYF.

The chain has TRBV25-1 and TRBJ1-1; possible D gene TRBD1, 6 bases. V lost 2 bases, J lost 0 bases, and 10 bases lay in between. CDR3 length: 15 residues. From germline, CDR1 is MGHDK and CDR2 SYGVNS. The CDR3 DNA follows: TGTGCCAGCAGTGAAGCCAGGGGCATGAACACTGAAGCTTTCTTT. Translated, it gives CASSEARGMNTEAFF.

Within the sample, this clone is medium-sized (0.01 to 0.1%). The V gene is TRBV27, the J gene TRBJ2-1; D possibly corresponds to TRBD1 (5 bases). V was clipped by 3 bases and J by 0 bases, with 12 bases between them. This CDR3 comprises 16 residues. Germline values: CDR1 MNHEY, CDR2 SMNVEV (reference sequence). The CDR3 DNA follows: TGTGCCAGCAGTTTGGACATGACGAGCTCCTACAATGAGCAGTTCTTC. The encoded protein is CASSLDMTSSYNEQFF.

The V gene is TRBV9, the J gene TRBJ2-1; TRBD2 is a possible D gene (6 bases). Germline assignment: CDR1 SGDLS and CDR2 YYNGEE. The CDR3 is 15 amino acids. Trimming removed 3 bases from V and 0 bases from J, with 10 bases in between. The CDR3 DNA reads TGTGCCAGCAGCGGCGGGGACCGCTCCTACAATGAGCAGTTCTTC. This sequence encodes CASSGGDRSYNEQFF.

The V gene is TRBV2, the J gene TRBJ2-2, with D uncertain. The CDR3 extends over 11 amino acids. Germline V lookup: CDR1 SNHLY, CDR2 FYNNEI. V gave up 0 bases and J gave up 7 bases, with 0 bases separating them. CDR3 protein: CASSEAGELFF. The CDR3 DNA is TGTGCCAGCAGTGAAGCCGGGGAGCTGTTTTTT.

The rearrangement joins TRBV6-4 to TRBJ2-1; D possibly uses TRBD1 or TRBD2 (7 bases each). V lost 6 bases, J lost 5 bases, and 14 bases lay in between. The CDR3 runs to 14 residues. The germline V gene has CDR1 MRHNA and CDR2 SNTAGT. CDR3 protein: CASSAGGDDNEQFF. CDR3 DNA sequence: TGTGCCAGCAGCGCAGGGGGGGATGACAATGAGCAGTTCTTC.

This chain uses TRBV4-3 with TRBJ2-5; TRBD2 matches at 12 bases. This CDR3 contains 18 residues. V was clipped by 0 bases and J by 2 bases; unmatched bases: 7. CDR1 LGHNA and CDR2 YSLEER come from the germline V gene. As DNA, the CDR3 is TGCGCCAGCAGCCAAGATTGGACTAGCGGGGATATACAAGAGACCCAGTACTTC. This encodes CASSQDWTSGDIQETQYF.

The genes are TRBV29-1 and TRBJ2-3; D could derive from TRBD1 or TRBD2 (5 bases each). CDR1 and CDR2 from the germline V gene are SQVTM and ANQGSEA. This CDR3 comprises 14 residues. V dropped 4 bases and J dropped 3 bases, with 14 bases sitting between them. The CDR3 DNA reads TGCAGCGTTGGATCAGGGAGTGGGACAGATACGCAGTATTTT. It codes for CSVGSGSGTDTQYF.

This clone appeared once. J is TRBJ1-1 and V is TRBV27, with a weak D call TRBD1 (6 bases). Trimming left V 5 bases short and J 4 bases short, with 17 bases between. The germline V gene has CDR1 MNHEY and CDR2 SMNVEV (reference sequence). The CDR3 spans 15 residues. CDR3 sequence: CASSPSVVGGTEAFF. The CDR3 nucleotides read TGTGCCAGCAGTCCCTCGGTGGTAGGGGGCACTGAAGCTTTCTTT.

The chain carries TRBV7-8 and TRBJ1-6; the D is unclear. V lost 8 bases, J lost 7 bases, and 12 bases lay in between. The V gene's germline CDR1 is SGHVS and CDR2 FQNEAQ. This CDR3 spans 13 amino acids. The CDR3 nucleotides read TGTGCCAGCGCCGGGGTCGGCAATTCACCCCTCCACTTT. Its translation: CASAGVGNSPLHF. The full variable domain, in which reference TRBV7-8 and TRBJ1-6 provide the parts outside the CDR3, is GAGVSQSPRYKVAKRGQDVALRCDPISGHVSLFWYQQALGQGPEFLTYFQNEAQLDKSGLPSDRFFAERPEGSVSTLKIQRTQQEDSAVYLCASAGVGNSPLHFGNGTRLTVT.